This T cell receptor (beta chain) stems from a study of T cell repertoires in cytomegalovirus infection. Study-wide context: Matching HLA type, along with CMV infection, was indicated by public TCR beta signatures. General study results and limits: Ex vivo responses were dominated by HLA-C-restricted CMV-specific TCR beta clonotypes. Of the TCR beta families, the public ones yielded a cumulative frequency that identified carriers of CMV plus the relevant HLA.

From the reads, TCRdb called clonotypes with MiXCR, one entry per CDR3 protein. The repertoire holds 500,000 or so distinct CDR3 sequences, 16% seen once, with around 25% in the top ten. Germline CDR1 reads DFQATT; CDR2 reads SNEGSKA (reference sequence). The CDR3 covers 16 residues. V was pared by 1 base and J by 5 bases, with 9 bases of the junction left unmatched. This clonotype appeared a few times. No antigen is known for it. This sequence originates from a human donor in good health (CMV status not recorded). Some clones in this sample may be carry-over from other donors' samples. The rearrangement uses TRBV20-1 and TRBJ2-3, with 10 bases fitting TRBD2. Sequenced material: CD8+ T cells from PBMCs. The CDR3 loop reads CSARVSSGGAIDTQYF. Written as DNA, the CDR3 is TGCAGTGCTAGAGTGTCCAGCGGGGGGGCTATAGATACGCAGTATTTT.